This is a list of T cell receptor beta chains from one sample in a study of cytomegalovirus exposure and HLA in healthy donors. Profiling relied on immunoSEQ multiplex PCR, and the TCRdb table lists in-frame clones only, not all of them. This sample's table has 70,000 or so clones. Sequencing used PBMCs. These receptors were collected from a man aged 35 to 55 in good health and CMV-seronegative. CDR3s include the opening cysteine and the closing phenylalanine or tryptophan. Each record gives: J gene, V gene, D gene, CDR3 DNA, CDR3 protein. D genes are given only for firm matches.

>TRBJ2-3|TRBV6-1|TRBD2
TGTGCCAGCAGTGAAGGTTTGGCTAGCGGGGGACTCACAGATACGCAGTATTTT
CASSEGLASGGLTDTQYF
>TRBJ1-5|TRBV5-4|-
TGTGCCAGCAGCACGGGACTTACTAGCCCCCAGCATTTT
CASSTGLTSPQHF
>TRBJ2-3|TRBV5-5|-
TGTGCCAGCAGCTGGCGGGACTCCACAGATACGCAGTATTTT
CASSWRDSTDTQYF
>TRBJ1-3|TRBV9|-
TGTGCCAGCAGCGTAAACTTTGGAAACACCATATATTTT
CASSVNFGNTIYF
>TRBJ2-1|TRBV5-1|TRBD1
TGCGCCAGCAGCTCTACAGGGGGCGCGAGTAATAATGAGCAGTTCTTC
CASSSTGGASNNEQFF
>TRBJ2-2|TRBV2|TRBD2
TGTGCCAGCAGACTTAGCGGGGGGGCTGGCACCGGGGAGCTGTTTTTT
CASRLSGGAGTGELFF
>TRBJ2-5|TRBV18|TRBD2
TGTGCCAGCTCACCCCGACTAGCGGGGGGCCAAGAGACCCAGTACTTC
CASSPRLAGGQETQYF
>TRBJ2-1|TRBV5-1|-
TGCGCCAGCCAGGAGGGAGGCAGTTTCTACAATGAGCAGTTCTTC
CASQEGGSFYNEQFF
>TRBJ2-1|TRBV11-2|TRBD2
TGTGCCAGCAGCCCGCGACTAGCGGGAGGGAGGGACGAGCAGTTCTTC
CASSPRLAGGRDEQFF
>TRBJ2-5|TRBV28|TRBD2
TGTGCCAGCAGTTTCCAACTAGCGGGAGCCCAAGAGACCCAGTACTTC
CASSFQLAGAQETQYF
>TRBJ2-1|TRBV9|-
TGTGCCAGCAGCGTAGATAGGAGAGAGCAGTTCTTC
CASSVDRREQFF
>TRBJ2-7|TRBV20-1|-
TGCAGTGCTAGGAGGCAGTACGAGCAGTACTTC
CSARRQYEQYF
>TRBJ2-1|TRBV4-3|TRBD2
TGCGCCAGCAGCCAATTGTTCCCTAGCGGAGTATACAATGAGCAGTTCTTC
CASSQLFPSGVYNEQFF
>TRBJ2-7|TRBV9|TRBD1
TGTGCCAGCAGCGCGGGACAGGGGATTTACGAGCAGTACTTC
CASSAGQGIYEQYF
>TRBJ2-7|TRBV5-4|TRBD2
TGTGCCAGCAGCTTGGCGGCTAGCGGGGCCTACGAGCAGTACTTC
CASSLAASGAYEQYF
>TRBJ2-7|TRBV7-8|TRBD1
TGTGCCAGCAGCTCCTTCGGACAGGACAACTACGAGCAGTACTTC
CASSSFGQDNYEQYF
>TRBJ2-5|TRBV29-1|TRBD1
TGCAGCGTCGGACAGGGAGAGACCCAGTACTTC
CSVGQGETQYF
>TRBJ2-7|TRBV5-1|TRBD2
TGCGCCAGCAGTACAAGCGGGAGTATCGACGAGCAGTACTTC
CASSTSGSIDEQYF
>TRBJ1-3|TRBV5-6|-
TGTGCCAGCAGCTTGGTTTTCTCGGGACACGAAAGAAACACCATATATTTT
CASSLVFSGHERNTIYF
>TRBJ2-1|TRBV11-2|-
TGTGCCAGCAGTTCTATCCGGGCCTACGCTTCTCAGCGACTACAGTTCTTC
CASSSIRAYASQRLQFF
>TRBJ1-2|TRBV7-2|TRBD1
TGTGCCAGCAGCTCGACAGGGGGTGAAGGTGGATATGGCTACACCTTC
CASSSTGGEGGYGYTF
>TRBJ1-2|TRBV5-4|-
TGTGCCAGCAGCCGCCCCTGGGGAGGTGGCTACACCTTC
CASSRPWGGGYTF
>TRBJ2-1|TRBV7-8|-
TGTGCCAGCAGCTTAGAATGGGCTTACAATGAGCAGTTCTTC
CASSLEWAYNEQFF
>TRBJ2-1|TRBV11-3|-
TGTGCCAGCAGCTTAAACAGGGAAAGCAATGAGCAGTTCTTC
CASSLNRESNEQFF
>TRBJ2-5|TRBV6-1|-
TGTGCCAGCAGGGCCCCCCCCTCAGAGACCCAGTACTTC
CASRAPPSETQYF
>TRBJ2-7|TRBV9|TRBD2
TGTGCCAGCAGCGTAGAACTGGCGGGGGGGCAGTACTTC
CASSVELAGGQYF
>TRBJ1-1|TRBV11-3|TRBD1
TGTGCCAGCAGCTTAGATGGACAGGTGAACACTGAAGCTTTCTTT
CASSLDGQVNTEAFF
>TRBJ2-4|TRBV7-2|TRBD2
TGTGCCAGCAGCTCCAGGACTAGCGGAGTAGCCAAAAACATTCAGTACTTC
CASSSRTSGVAKNIQYF
>TRBJ1-1|TRBV6-5|TRBD1
TGTGCCAGCAGTTACTCGAGGACAGGGGGACTAACTGAAGCTTTCTTT
CASSYSRTGGLTEAFF
>TRBJ2-7|TRBV4-2|TRBD2
TGTGCCAGCAGCCAAGACGGCGCGGGGGACTTTGTGTACTTC
CASSQDGAGDFVYF
>TRBJ1-2|TRBV30|-
TGTGCCTGGAGTGTACAGGTCGACGTTGGTGGCTACACCTTC
CAWSVQVDVGGYTF
>TRBJ2-1|TRBV12-5|-
TGTGCTAGTGGTCACCCCGGACAGAAGAACAATGAGCAGTTCTTC
CASGHPGQKNNEQFF
>TRBJ2-7|TRBV13|TRBD2
TGTGCCAGCAGCTTCGGCGGGGGGGCGTACGAGCAGTACTTC
CASSFGGGAYEQYF
>TRBJ2-1|TRBV10-1|TRBD2
TGCGCCAGCAATTTTGGGACTAGCTTCTTCTTC
CASNFGTSFFF
>TRBJ1-5|TRBV28|-
TGTGCCAGCACTACAGACAATCAGCCCCAGCATTTT
CASTTDNQPQHF
>TRBJ2-2|TRBV4-2|-
TGTGCCAGCAGCCCGGGACAGAACACCGGGGAGCTGTTTTTT
CASSPGQNTGELFF
>TRBJ2-7|TRBV10-1|TRBD1
TGCGCCGGCAGTGACCGACGACAGGGTTTCTACGAGCAGTACTTC
CAGSDRRQGFYEQYF
>TRBJ1-1|TRBV7-6|-
TGTGCCAGCAGCTTAGGAGGGGAGGCCACTGAAGCTTTCTTT
CASSLGGEATEAFF
>TRBJ1-2|TRBV27|-
TGTGCCAGCAGGACGGGGGGGTGGGGAGGCGATGGCTACACCTTC
CASRTGGWGGDGYTF
>TRBJ1-2|TRBV6-1|-
TGTGCCAGCAGTGAAGTAACCCGGGGAGTCGAAGGCTACACCTTC
CASSEVTRGVEGYTF
>TRBJ2-5|TRBV18|-
TGTGCCAGCTCACCATCCGAGGCGTCCGAGACCCAGTACTTC
CASSPSEASETQYF
>TRBJ2-5|TRBV9|-
TGTGCCAGCAAGATAGACAATTACCAAGAGACCCAGTACTTC
CASKIDNYQETQYF